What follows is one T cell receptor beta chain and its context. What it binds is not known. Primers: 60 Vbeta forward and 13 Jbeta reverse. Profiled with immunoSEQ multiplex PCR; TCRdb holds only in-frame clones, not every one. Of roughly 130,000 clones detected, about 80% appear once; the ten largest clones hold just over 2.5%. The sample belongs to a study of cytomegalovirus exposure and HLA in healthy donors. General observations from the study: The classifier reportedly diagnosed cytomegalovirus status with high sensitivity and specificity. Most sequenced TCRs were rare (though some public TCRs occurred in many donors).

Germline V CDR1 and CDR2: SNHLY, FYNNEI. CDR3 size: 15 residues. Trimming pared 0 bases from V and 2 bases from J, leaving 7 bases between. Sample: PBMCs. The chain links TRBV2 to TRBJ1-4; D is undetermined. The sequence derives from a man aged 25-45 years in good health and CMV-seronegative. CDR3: CASSEAAFTNEKLFF. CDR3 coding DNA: TGTGCCAGCAGTGAAGCGGCTTTTACTAATGAAAAACTGTTTTTT.